Listed below are T cell receptor beta chains from one sample, sequenced in a study of cytotoxic CD8 clonotypes in ibrutinib-treated CLL. The repertoire was sequenced with immunoSEQ multiplex PCR; TCRdb's copy has only in-frame clones and lacks some. The sample shows approximately 100,000 clones, approximately 56% of them seen only once. The material was PBMCs, obtained after 24 months of ibrutinib treatment. These receptors were collected from a human donor with chronic lymphocytic leukemia. Each CDR3 is given with its conserved first and last residue. Each record gives: D gene, clone size, V gene, J gene, CDR3 protein, CDR3 DNA. D genes are given only for firm matches. The listing skips clone size in some rows; elsewhere it reads once, few, many or a size class.

D gene: -; clone size: -; V gene: TRBV27; J gene: TRBJ2-4; CDR3 protein: CASSLKQGTDIQYF; CDR3 DNA: TGTGCCAGCAGTTTAAAACAGGGTACGGACATTCAGTACTTC
D gene: -; clone size: -; V gene: TRBV30; J gene: TRBJ1-4; CDR3 protein: CAGGSVRTNEKLFF; CDR3 DNA: TGTGCCGGGGGGAGCGTGCGGACTAATGAAAAACTGTTTTTT
D gene: -; clone size: -; V gene: TRBV6-5; J gene: TRBJ1-6; CDR3 protein: CASSYQGDHRSPLHF; CDR3 DNA: TGTGCCAGCAGTTACCAAGGGGATCATCGGTCACCCCTCCACTTT
D gene: -; clone size: -; V gene: TRBV14; J gene: TRBJ2-1; CDR3 protein: CASSQDVNSNEQFF; CDR3 DNA: TGTGCCAGCAGCCAAGACGTGAACAGCAATGAGCAGTTCTTC
D gene: TRBD2; clone size: few; V gene: TRBV9; J gene: TRBJ2-5; CDR3 protein: CASSVVSGGETQYF; CDR3 DNA: TGTGCCAGCAGCGTAGTCTCGGGGGGAGAGACCCAGTACTTC
D gene: -; clone size: -; V gene: TRBV6-5; J gene: TRBJ1-4; CDR3 protein: CASGLTGNKLFF; CDR3 DNA: TGTGCCAGCGGTCTTACAGGGAACAAACTGTTTTTT
D gene: TRBD2; clone size: -; V gene: TRBV29-1; J gene: TRBJ2-5; CDR3 protein: CSVKEGTSGPGAQYF; CDR3 DNA: TGCAGCGTTAAGGAAGGGACTAGCGGTCCAGGGGCCCAGTACTTC
D gene: -; clone size: few; V gene: TRBV18; J gene: TRBJ1-6; CDR3 protein: CASSRTGTPGGNSPLHF; CDR3 DNA: TGTGCCAGCTCACGCACAGGGACGCCTGGGGGTAATTCACCCCTCCACTTT
D gene: -; clone size: -; V gene: TRBV2; J gene: TRBJ1-3; CDR3 protein: CASSDGLAGNTIYF; CDR3 DNA: TGTGCCAGCAGTGACGGACTGGCTGGAAACACCATATATTTT
D gene: -; clone size: -; V gene: TRBV7-8; J gene: TRBJ2-5; CDR3 protein: CASSLEEGRKTQYF; CDR3 DNA: TGTGCCAGCAGCTTAGAGGAGGGGCGGAAGACCCAGTACTTC
D gene: TRBD1; clone size: few; V gene: TRBV5-6; J gene: TRBJ1-1; CDR3 protein: CASSLGDRLNTEAFF; CDR3 DNA: TGTGCCAGCAGCTTGGGGGACAGATTGAACACTGAAGCTTTCTTT
D gene: -; clone size: -; V gene: TRBV7-2; J gene: TRBJ2-7; CDR3 protein: CASSLSQPGGSSYEQYF; CDR3 DNA: TGTGCCAGCAGCTTAAGTCAACCTGGGGGGTCCTCCTACGAGCAGTACTTC
D gene: TRBD1; clone size: few; V gene: TRBV6-5; J gene: TRBJ2-3; CDR3 protein: CASNPRQGHTDTQYF; CDR3 DNA: TGTGCCAGCAACCCCCGACAGGGACACACAGATACGCAGTATTTT
D gene: -; clone size: -; V gene: TRBV6-1; J gene: TRBJ1-2; CDR3 protein: CASSEDRTWAAYGYTF; CDR3 DNA: TGTGCCAGCAGTGAAGACCGCACGTGGGCAGCCTATGGCTACACCTTC
D gene: TRBD2; clone size: -; V gene: TRBV12-5; J gene: TRBJ2-7; CDR3 protein: CASGPTRGGGGSYEQYF; CDR3 DNA: TGTGCTAGTGGTCCGACTCGGGGTGGCGGGGGGTCCTACGAGCAGTACTTC
D gene: -; clone size: -; V gene: TRBV6-6; J gene: TRBJ1-4; CDR3 protein: CASSTRQEYGAKLFF; CDR3 DNA: TGTGCCAGCAGTACCCGACAGGAATATGGGGCAAAACTGTTTTTT
D gene: -; clone size: many; V gene: TRBV9; J gene: TRBJ1-3; CDR3 protein: CASSVGSGNTIYF; CDR3 DNA: TGTGCCAGCAGCGTAGGTTCTGGAAACACCATATATTTT
D gene: TRBD1; clone size: -; V gene: TRBV5-5; J gene: TRBJ1-2; CDR3 protein: CASSPGQGAESYTF; CDR3 DNA: TGTGCCAGCAGCCCGGGACAGGGGGCGGAGAGCTACACCTTC
D gene: -; clone size: -; V gene: TRBV5-4; J gene: TRBJ2-5; CDR3 protein: CASSREYQETQYF; CDR3 DNA: TGTGCCAGCAGCCGGGAGTACCAAGAGACCCAGTACTTC
D gene: -; clone size: -; V gene: TRBV29-1; J gene: TRBJ1-2; CDR3 protein: CSFSTVQSPNYGYTF; CDR3 DNA: TGCAGCTTTTCTACAGTTCAATCCCCTAACTATGGCTACACCTTC
D gene: TRBD1; clone size: -; V gene: TRBV29-1; J gene: TRBJ2-7; CDR3 protein: CSVGFQGAFYEQYF; CDR3 DNA: TGCAGCGTTGGCTTCCAGGGGGCCTTCTACGAGCAGTACTTC
D gene: -; clone size: -; V gene: TRBV10-3; J gene: TRBJ1-1; CDR3 protein: CAIGRGTSTEAFF; CDR3 DNA: TGTGCCATCGGTCGGGGTACTTCCACTGAAGCTTTCTTT
D gene: -; clone size: -; V gene: TRBV6-5; J gene: TRBJ2-2; CDR3 protein: CASSFGRELFF; CDR3 DNA: TGTGCCAGCAGCTTCGGGAGGGAGCTGTTTTTT
D gene: TRBD1; clone size: -; V gene: TRBV5-5; J gene: TRBJ1-5; CDR3 protein: CASSQQGPESSQHF; CDR3 DNA: TGTGCCAGCAGCCAACAGGGGCCCGAGTCATCCCAGCATTTT
D gene: TRBD1; clone size: -; V gene: TRBV29-1; J gene: TRBJ1-1; CDR3 protein: CSVYRGLNTEAFF; CDR3 DNA: TGCAGCGTATACAGGGGATTGAACACTGAAGCTTTCTTT
D gene: -; clone size: -; V gene: TRBV29-1; J gene: TRBJ2-2; CDR3 protein: CSVEEPGELFF; CDR3 DNA: TGCAGCGTTGAAGAGCCCGGGGAGCTGTTTTTT
D gene: TRBD1; clone size: -; V gene: TRBV7-3; J gene: TRBJ2-5; CDR3 protein: CASSPGTGETQYF; CDR3 DNA: TGTGCCAGCAGCCCAGGGACAGGAGAGACCCAGTACTTC
D gene: -; clone size: few; V gene: TRBV10-3; J gene: TRBJ1-2; CDR3 protein: CAISERTEGGYTF; CDR3 DNA: TGTGCCATCAGTGAGCGGACAGAGGGCGGCTACACCTTC
D gene: -; clone size: many; V gene: TRBV7-9; J gene: TRBJ2-5; CDR3 protein: CASSTTGGTQYF; CDR3 DNA: TGTGCCAGCAGCACCACGGGCGGGACCCAGTACTTC
D gene: -; clone size: -; V gene: TRBV7-6; J gene: TRBJ1-3; CDR3 protein: CASSLATGGNTIYF; CDR3 DNA: TGTGCCAGCAGCTTAGCGACGGGGGGAAACACCATATATTTT
D gene: -; clone size: -; V gene: TRBV30; J gene: TRBJ1-3; CDR3 protein: CAWGDGTFSGNTIYF; CDR3 DNA: TGTGCCTGGGGCGACGGAACTTTCTCTGGAAACACCATATATTTT
D gene: -; clone size: -; V gene: TRBV29-1; J gene: TRBJ2-2; CDR3 protein: CSVRQSVDGTGELFF; CDR3 DNA: TGCAGCGTCCGACAGTCTGTAGATGGGACCGGGGAGCTGTTTTTT
D gene: -; clone size: few; V gene: TRBV19; J gene: TRBJ1-1; CDR3 protein: CASSYDTEAFF; CDR3 DNA: TGTGCCAGTAGCTATGACACTGAAGCTTTCTTT
D gene: -; clone size: -; V gene: TRBV7-2; J gene: TRBJ1-5; CDR3 protein: CASSLEGSRLNQPQHF; CDR3 DNA: TGTGCCAGCAGCTTAGAGGGCAGCCGCCTAAATCAGCCCCAGCATTTT
D gene: -; clone size: -; V gene: TRBV27; J gene: TRBJ2-5; CDR3 protein: CASSLSLRVQETQYF; CDR3 DNA: TGTGCCAGCAGTTTATCTCTCAGGGTTCAAGAGACCCAGTACTTC
D gene: -; clone size: -; V gene: TRBV29-1; J gene: TRBJ2-6; CDR3 protein: CSVEVAGANVLTF; CDR3 DNA: TGCAGCGTTGAGGTGGCTGGGGCCAACGTCCTGACTTTC
D gene: -; clone size: -; V gene: TRBV7-7; J gene: TRBJ1-1; CDR3 protein: CASASSRNTEAFF; CDR3 DNA: TGTGCCAGCGCGAGTTCGAGGAACACTGAAGCTTTCTTT
D gene: TRBD1; clone size: few; V gene: TRBV6-5; J gene: TRBJ2-7; CDR3 protein: CASIAGGTYEQYF; CDR3 DNA: TGTGCCAGCATCGCAGGGGGCACCTACGAGCAGTACTTC
D gene: TRBD1; clone size: -; V gene: TRBV4-3; J gene: TRBJ1-6; CDR3 protein: CASSQTGYDSPLHF; CDR3 DNA: TGCGCCAGCAGCCAGACAGGGTACGATTCACCCCTCCACTTT
D gene: -; clone size: -; V gene: TRBV6-5; J gene: TRBJ1-6; CDR3 protein: CASSRLQGSRSPLHF; CDR3 DNA: TGTGCCAGCAGTCGCCTCCAGGGGTCAAGGTCACCCCTCCACTTT
D gene: -; clone size: -; V gene: TRBV30; J gene: TRBJ2-5; CDR3 protein: CAWSVPGGETQYF; CDR3 DNA: TGTGCCTGGAGTGTACCAGGTGGAGAGACCCAGTACTTC
D gene: TRBD2; clone size: -; V gene: TRBV2; J gene: TRBJ2-3; CDR3 protein: CASSGTSATTDTQYF; CDR3 DNA: TGTGCCAGCAGTGGGACTAGCGCCACCACAGATACGCAGTATTTT
D gene: -; clone size: -; V gene: TRBV27; J gene: TRBJ1-1; CDR3 protein: CASRGPVNTEAFF; CDR3 DNA: TGTGCCAGCAGAGGGCCGGTGAACACTGAAGCTTTCTTT
D gene: -; clone size: once; V gene: TRBV11-3; J gene: TRBJ2-7; CDR3 protein: CASSLGSGSSLYEQYF; CDR3 DNA: TGTGCCAGCAGCTTAGGGTCGGGGTCGTCTCTCTACGAGCAGTACTTC
D gene: -; clone size: few; V gene: TRBV27; J gene: TRBJ2-5; CDR3 protein: CASSSNRQETQYF; CDR3 DNA: TGTGCCAGCAGTTCGAACAGGCAAGAGACCCAGTACTTC
D gene: -; clone size: -; V gene: TRBV7-3; J gene: TRBJ1-6; CDR3 protein: CASSLINDSPLHF; CDR3 DNA: TGTGCCAGCAGCTTAATTAACGACTCACCCCTCCACTTT
D gene: -; clone size: few; V gene: TRBV19; J gene: TRBJ1-2; CDR3 protein: CASSIDPSYGYTF; CDR3 DNA: TGTGCCAGTAGTATAGATCCGTCCTATGGCTACACCTTC
D gene: -; clone size: many; V gene: TRBV7-8; J gene: TRBJ2-4; CDR3 protein: CASSLEPRFENIQYF; CDR3 DNA: TGTGCCAGCAGCTTAGAGCCCCGCTTTGAGAACATTCAGTACTTC
D gene: -; clone size: -; V gene: TRBV5-1; J gene: TRBJ1-1; CDR3 protein: CASSSVAGGEAFF; CDR3 DNA: TGCGCCAGCAGCTCTGTAGCTGGGGGCGAAGCTTTCTTT
D gene: TRBD2; clone size: few; V gene: TRBV5-1; J gene: TRBJ2-7; CDR3 protein: CASSPLAGSYEQYF; CDR3 DNA: TGCGCCAGCAGCCCTTTAGCGGGGTCCTACGAGCAGTACTTC
D gene: -; clone size: -; V gene: TRBV30; J gene: TRBJ1-6; CDR3 protein: CAWKEGFNSPLHF; CDR3 DNA: TGTGCCTGGAAGGAGGGGTTTAATTCACCCCTCCACTTT
D gene: -; clone size: -; V gene: TRBV7-2; J gene: TRBJ2-7; CDR3 protein: CASSGAASREQYF; CDR3 DNA: TGTGCCAGCAGCGGGGCAGCTAGTCGTGAGCAGTACTTC
D gene: TRBD2; clone size: -; V gene: TRBV4-1; J gene: TRBJ2-7; CDR3 protein: CASREGTSGAYEQYF; CDR3 DNA: TGCGCCAGCAGGGAGGGGACTAGCGGAGCCTACGAGCAGTACTTC
D gene: TRBD1; clone size: -; V gene: TRBV19; J gene: TRBJ1-6; CDR3 protein: CASRGTGDSPLHF; CDR3 DNA: TGTGCCAGTAGGGGGACAGGGGATTCACCCCTCCACTTT
D gene: -; clone size: few; V gene: TRBV6-5; J gene: TRBJ2-7; CDR3 protein: CASSYSFLGYEQYF; CDR3 DNA: TGTGCCAGCAGTTACTCCTTTTTGGGCTACGAGCAGTACTTC
D gene: TRBD1; clone size: -; V gene: TRBV27; J gene: TRBJ1-5; CDR3 protein: CASSLINPGTGGNQPQHF; CDR3 DNA: TGTGCCAGCAGTTTAATAAATCCGGGGACAGGGGGAAATCAGCCCCAGCATTTT
D gene: TRBD1; clone size: -; V gene: TRBV2; J gene: TRBJ1-6; CDR3 protein: CASSELSGQPNSPLHF; CDR3 DNA: TGTGCCAGCAGTGAACTGTCGGGACAGCCTAATTCACCCCTCCACTTT
D gene: -; clone size: -; V gene: TRBV11-3; J gene: TRBJ2-3; CDR3 protein: CASSLQGRLIDTQYF; CDR3 DNA: TGTGCCAGCAGCCTACAGGGCCGTCTTATAGATACGCAGTATTTT
D gene: TRBD1; clone size: -; V gene: TRBV28; J gene: TRBJ1-4; CDR3 protein: CASSEGTVYEKLFF; CDR3 DNA: TGTGCCAGCAGTGAAGGGACAGTATACGAAAAACTGTTTTTT